The 24 T cell receptor beta chains reported below all come from one sample, sequenced in a study of blood T cell repertoires in COVID-19. Using immunoSEQ multiplex PCR, the repertoire was profiled, and TCRdb retains in-frame clones only, with some absent. The table lists about 87,000 clones, roughly four fifths of them singletons. Sequencing used peripheral blood. These TCRs come from a woman aged 70-85 years with acute or convalescent COVID-19.

The rearrangement links TRBV12-5 to TRBJ1-4; TRBD1 matches at 8 bases. Per germline, CDR1 LGHNT and CDR2 FRNRAP. The CDR3 runs to 14 residues. The V gene end was trimmed by 2 bases and the J gene end by 8 bases; junction bases not matched to a gene: 4. CDR3 sequence (DNA): TGTGCTAGTGGTTTGACAGGGGGGTACGAAAAACTGTTTTTT. It codes for CASGLTGGYEKLFF.

V usage is TRBV28 and J usage is TRBJ2-1, with a weak D call TRBD1 (6 bases). Trimming left V 4 bases short and J 8 bases short, with 12 bases between. The germline V gene has CDR1 MDHEN and CDR2 SYDVKM. The CDR3 has 13 residues. This CDR3 is CASSSGQTHEQFF. For the CDR3, the DNA is TGTGCCAGCAGTTCAGGACAGACCCATGAGCAGTTCTTC.

The chain has TRBV4-2 and TRBJ2-4; D not resolved. Germline CDR1 reads LGHNA; CDR2 reads YNFKEQ. The length of the CDR3 is 15 residues. V lost 1 base and J 0 bases, leaving 7 bases between the germline ends. The CDR3 loop is CASSQVQLAKNIQYF. The CDR3 coding sequence is TGTGCCAGCAGCCAAGTACAGCTAGCCAAAAACATTCAGTACTTC.

This chain's CDR3 is CASTPGATNEKLFF. The CDR3 DNA follows: TGTGCCAGCACCCCAGGGGCAACTAATGAAAAACTGTTTTTT. V and J are TRBV7-9 and TRBJ1-4, with D possibly being TRBD1 (6 bases). CDR1 and CDR2 (germline): SEHNR, FQNEAQ (reference sequence). This CDR3 spans 14 amino acids. V was cut by 7 bases and J by 0 bases, with 9 bases left in between.

The chain links TRBV29-1 to TRBJ1-1; perhaps TRBD1 as D (5 bases). CDR1 and CDR2 from the germline V gene are SQVTM and ANQGSEA. The CDR3 length is 12 residues. V lost 5 bases and J lost 1, with 8 bases in between. The CDR3 DNA reads TGCAGCGTTAATCAGGGGAACACTGAAGCTTTCTTT. Amino acid sequence: CSVNQGNTEAFF.

This rearrangement joins TRBV5-4 to TRBJ2-7; 9 bases align to TRBD2. Germline values: CDR1 SGHNT, CDR2 YYREEE (reference sequence). The V and J ends lost 3 bases and 2 bases, in that order; junction bases with no gene match: 6. The CDR3 is 15 residues long. This CDR3 is CASSSKRGDTYEQYF. The CDR3 coding sequence is TGTGCCAGCAGCTCAAAGCGGGGGGACACCTACGAGCAGTACTTC.

This clone was seen just once. The chain has TRBV7-9 and TRBJ2-3; a weak D match, TRBD1 (5 bases). CDR1 and CDR2 from the germline V gene are SEHNR and FQNEAQ (reference sequence). CDR3 length equals 13 residues. V lost 5 bases to trimming and J lost 1 base, with 7 bases between them. The CDR3 DNA is TGTGCCAGCAGCCTACAGGGCACAGATACGCAGTATTTT. As protein: CASSLQGTDTQYF.

This chain links TRBV28 with TRBJ2-1, with D tentatively TRBD1 (6 bases). The CDR3 covers 14 residues. V was clipped by 2 bases and J by 7 bases, with 12 bases between them. The germline V gene has CDR1 MDHEN and CDR2 SYDVKM. The CDR3 spells CASSLGGWGNEQFF. The CDR3, as DNA: TGTGCCAGCAGTTTAGGGGGCTGGGGGAATGAGCAGTTCTTC.

V usage is TRBV28 and J usage is TRBJ2-6, with TRBD1 matching 8 bases. The CDR3 is 16 residues long. J gave up 4 bases and V 5 bases, and 7 bases lay outside the gene matches. Looked up from germline, CDR1 is MDHEN and CDR2 is SYDVKM. The CDR3 region is CASSARQGSGANVLTF. The CDR3 coding sequence is TGTGCCAGCAGTGCCAGACAGGGGAGCGGGGCCAACGTCCTGACTTTC.

The chain links TRBV7-6 to TRBJ2-2, with D possibly TRBD1 on 5 matching bases. CDR3 length equals 15 residues. The V and J ends lost 3 bases and 6 bases respectively, with 14 bases between them. CDR1 and CDR2 from the germline V gene are SGHVS and FNYEAQ. Here the CDR3 reads CASSFSQGSPGELFF. Written as DNA, the CDR3 is TGTGCCAGCAGCTTCTCTCAGGGAAGCCCCGGGGAGCTGTTTTTT.

This clone was counted a few times. The chain carries TRBV3-1 (or the pseudogene TRBV3-2) and TRBJ1-5; TRBD1 is a possible D gene (5 bases). Trimming pared 3 bases from V and 0 bases from J, leaving 9 bases between. This CDR3 comprises 15 residues. CDR1 is LGHDT, CDR2 YNNKEL, per germline (reference sequence). The CDR3 loop reads CASSQGGYSNQPQHF. The CDR3 DNA is TGTGCCAGCAGCCAGGGGGGATATAGCAATCAGCCCCAGCATTTT.

The V call is TRBV25-1, the J call TRBJ2-6; the D gene is possibly TRBD1 (6 bases). V lost 5 bases to trimming and J lost 3 bases, with 8 bases between them. Looked up from germline, CDR1 is MGHDK and CDR2 is SYGVNS. This CDR3 is 14 amino acids long. The CDR3 loop reads CASSRTDGANVLTF. CDR3 coding DNA: TGTGCCAGCAGTCGGACAGATGGGGCCAACGTCCTGACTTTC.

The chain links TRBV5-8 to TRBJ2-2; possibly TRBD1 for D (6 bases). V lost 8 bases to trimming and J lost 5 bases, with 16 bases between them. CDR3 length: 14 amino acids. CDR1 is SGHTS, CDR2 YDEGEE, per germline. Here the CDR3 reads CASSGGRWTGELFF. The CDR3 bases are TGTGCCAGTTCTGGGGGCCGATGGACCGGGGAGCTGTTTTTT. Looking up the rest from reference TRBV5-8 and TRBJ2-2 gives the full variable domain: EAGVTQSPTHLIKTRGQQATLRCSPISGHTSVYWYQQALGLGLQFLLWYDEGEERNRGNFPPRFSGRQFPNYSSELNVNALELEDSALYLCASSGGRWTGELFFGEGSRLTVL.

The chain uses TRBV5-1 and TRBJ1-6, with TRBD1 matching 7 bases. V lost 0 bases, J lost 9 bases, and 6 bases stayed unmatched. The CDR3 totals 15 residues. CDR1 is SGHRS, CDR2 YFSETQ, per germline. CDR3 DNA sequence: TGCGCCAGCAGCTTGGGACAGGGTAACTTTTCACCCCTCCACTTT. The encoded protein is CASSLGQGNFSPLHF.

The chain combines TRBV5-8 with TRBJ1-4; tentative D call: TRBD1 (5 bases). This CDR3 comprises 14 residues. Trimming left V 4 bases short and J 8 bases short, with 15 bases between. Germline assignment: CDR1 SGHTS and CDR2 YDEGEE. CDR3 residues: CASSDGRVEEKLFF. Written as DNA, the CDR3 is TGTGCCAGCAGCGATGGCAGGGTGGAAGAAAAACTGTTTTTT.

The chain combines TRBV7-2 with TRBJ1-5; D not certain. The germline V and J ends were trimmed by 1 base and 2 bases, with 9 bases remaining between them. In germline, CDR1 is SGHTA, CDR2 FQGNSA. This CDR3 contains 15 residues. CDR3 sequence reads: CASSLDPEGNQPQHF. CDR3 nucleotides: TGTGCCAGCAGCTTAGATCCAGAGGGCAATCAGCCCCAGCATTTT. Looking up the rest from reference TRBV7-2 and TRBJ1-5 gives the full variable domain: GAGVSQSPSNKVTEKGKDVELRCDPISGHTALYWYRQSLGQGLEFLIYFQGNSAPDKSGLPSDRFSAERTGGSVSTLTIQRTQQEDSAVYLCASSLDPEGNQPQHFGDGTRLSIL.

This chain uses TRBV7-6 with TRBJ2-5; TRBD1 agrees at 10 bases. The V and J ends lost 1 base and 1 base, in that order; junction bases with no gene match: 0. This CDR3 has 15 residues. Germline V CDR1 and CDR2: SGHVS, FNYEAQ. The CDR3 sequence is CASSLGTGGQETQYF. CDR3 nucleotide sequence: TGTGCCAGCAGCTTAGGGACAGGGGGCCAAGAGACCCAGTACTTC. Combining the CDR3 with reference TRBV7-6 and TRBJ2-5 gives the whole variable domain GAGVSQSPRYKVTKRGQDVALRCDPISGHVSLYWYRQALGQGPEFLTYFNYEAQQDKSGLPNDRFSAERPEGSISTLTIQRTEQRDSAMYRCASSLGTGGQETQYFGPGTRLLVL.

The chain carries TRBV6-1 and TRBJ2-7; maybe TRBD1 (5 bases). CDR3 length: 15 amino acids. Germline values: CDR1 MNHNS, CDR2 SASEGT. V was trimmed by 1 base and J by 0 bases, leaving 10 bases between them. CDR3 region: CASSEEGHYSYEQYF. DNA of the CDR3: TGTGCCAGCAGTGAAGAAGGACACTACTCCTACGAGCAGTACTTC.

V is TRBV10-3 and J is TRBJ2-5; D is unresolved. The CDR3 is 13 amino acids. Trimming stripped 5 bases from V and 2 bases from J, with 9 bases between. Looked up from germline, CDR1 is ENHRY and CDR2 is SYGVKD. The DNA for the CDR3 is TGTGCCATCAGTACAGAGTCACAAGAGACCCAGTACTTC. It specifies CAISTESQETQYF.

In its sample, this clone was seen once. This chain connects TRBV11-3 to TRBJ1-4; D is possibly TRBD1 (5 bases). The V gene's germline CDR1 is SGHNT and CDR2 YENEEA. Between the trimmed V and J ends, which lost 1 base and 6 bases, there was a span of 15 bases. The CDR3 totals 16 residues. The CDR3 DNA reads TGTGCCAGCAGCTTAGTTCGGCAGGGTGGCGATGAAAAACTGTTTTTT. The encoded protein is CASSLVRQGGDEKLFF.

V is TRBV29-1 and J is TRBJ1-1; D uncertain. V was clipped by 4 bases and J by 3 bases, with 6 bases between them. There are 11 residues in the CDR3. Germline V gene data show CDR1 as SQVTM and CDR2 as ANQGSEA. The CDR3 DNA follows: TGCAGCGTTGGAACAGACACTGAAGCTTTCTTT. Translated: CSVGTDTEAFF. The whole variable domain, filled in from reference TRBV29-1 and TRBJ1-1, reads SAVISQKPSRDICQRGTSLTIQCQVDSQVTMMFWYRQQPGQSLTLIATANQGSEATYESGFVIDKFPISRPNLTFSTLTVSNMSPEDSSIYLCSVGTDTEAFFGQGTRLTVV.

J is TRBJ1-4 and V is TRBV5-4; no clear D gene. CDR3 length: 15 amino acids. V gave up 3 bases and J gave up 6 bases, with 15 bases separating them. Germline V gene data show CDR1 as SGHNT and CDR2 as YYREEE (reference sequence). The chain's CDR3 is CASSYSLTADEKLFF. The DNA for the CDR3 is TGTGCCAGCAGCTATTCACTCACAGCGGATGAAAAACTGTTTTTT.

The chain combines TRBV5-1 with TRBJ2-2; D is ambiguous. The CDR3 sequence is 16 residues long. V shed 0 bases and J shed 0 bases, with 9 bases lying between them. Germline-derived CDR1 and CDR2 are SGHRS and YFSETQ. The DNA of the CDR3 is TGCGCCAGCAGCTTGGTCTCAGGCGCGAACACCGGGGAGCTGTTTTTT. The encoded protein is CASSLVSGANTGELFF. Filled out from reference TRBV5-1 and TRBJ2-2, the complete variable domain reads KAGVTQTPRYLIKTRGQQVTLSCSPISGHRSVSWYQQTPGQGLQFLFEYFSETQRNKGNFPGRFSGRQFSNSRSEMNVSTLELGDSALYLCASSLVSGANTGELFFGEGSRLTVL.

The V gene is TRBV28, the J gene TRBJ2-3; D perhaps matches TRBD2 (7 bases). This CDR3 spans 14 amino acids. Trimming shortened V by 8 bases and J by 10 bases, and 22 bases separated the two germline ends. Germline lookup yields CDR1 MDHEN and CDR2 SYDVKM. The CDR3 DNA reads TGTGCCAGCCTGTTGCCAGGGGTTGGGGGGGCGCAGTATTTT. It codes for CASLLPGVGGAQYF.